Listed below are T cell receptor beta chains from one sample, sequenced in a study of T cell repertoires in cytomegalovirus infection. TCRdb called the reads again in MiXCR, with one record for every CDR3 protein. The sample includes 150,000 to 200,000 distinct CDR3 sequences, about 28% seen only once; the top ten take 30% to 35%. Specimen: PBMCs. These receptors all stem from a human donor in good health (CMV status not recorded). Some clones in this sample may be carry-over from other donors' samples. CDR3s include the opening cysteine and the closing phenylalanine or tryptophan. Each record gives: clone size, J gene, D gene, V gene, CDR3 DNA, CDR3 protein. A D gene is named only where the DNA matches it firmly. The size field is filled for only some rows; it gives once, few, many or a size class.

clone size: NA; J gene: TRBJ1-1; D gene: NA; V gene: TRBV7-9; CDR3 DNA: TGTGCCAGCAGCTTAGGACAGGTTGAAGCTTTCTTT; CDR3 protein: CASSLGQVEAFF
clone size: few; J gene: TRBJ1-3; D gene: NA; V gene: TRBV7-9; CDR3 DNA: TGTGCCAGCAGCTCCACCTACGGCCTAGACCCCTCTGGAAACACCATATATTTT; CDR3 protein: CASSSTYGLDPSGNTIYF
clone size: many; J gene: TRBJ2-7; D gene: NA; V gene: TRBV7-8; CDR3 DNA: TGTGCCAGCAGCCTCCGACGGGGTATCTACGAGCAGTACTTC; CDR3 protein: CASSLRRGIYEQYF
clone size: many; J gene: TRBJ1-5; D gene: NA; V gene: TRBV7-2; CDR3 DNA: TGTGCCAGCAGCCTCGATTGGGATCAGCCCCAGCATTTT; CDR3 protein: CASSLDWDQPQHF
clone size: NA; J gene: TRBJ2-1; D gene: TRBD2; V gene: TRBV5-6; CDR3 DNA: TGTGCCAGCAGCCTACTGACTAGCGTGCCCTTGTTC; CDR3 protein: CASSLLTSVPLF
clone size: NA; J gene: TRBJ2-7; D gene: NA; V gene: TRBV19; CDR3 DNA: TGTGCCAGTAGTATAGGCAGGTTCTCCTACGAGCAGTACTTC; CDR3 protein: CASSIGRFSYEQYF
clone size: few; J gene: TRBJ1-1; D gene: TRBD1; V gene: TRBV11-3; CDR3 DNA: TGTGCCAGCAGCCCAGGGGGAGGATTCACTGAAGCTTTCTTT; CDR3 protein: CASSPGGGFTEAFF
clone size: once; J gene: TRBJ1-4; D gene: NA; V gene: TRBV27; CDR3 DNA: TGTGCCAGCAGTTTATTGGGGCTCGGGGAAAAACTGTTTTTT; CDR3 protein: CASSLLGLGEKLFF
clone size: NA; J gene: TRBJ2-2; D gene: NA; V gene: TRBV7-3; CDR3 DNA: TGTGCCAGCAGCCCTACGGGACTCCCCACCGGGGAGCTGTTTTTT; CDR3 protein: CASSPTGLPTGELFF
clone size: NA; J gene: TRBJ1-2; D gene: NA; V gene: TRBV6-6; CDR3 DNA: TGTGCCAGCAGTGAGTCAGCCTACTATGGCTACACCTTC; CDR3 protein: CASSESAYYGYTF
clone size: NA; J gene: TRBJ2-1; D gene: NA; V gene: TRBV4-2; CDR3 DNA: TGTGCCAGCAGCCAAGTAGTACGGCGGGAGCAGTTCTTC; CDR3 protein: CASSQVVRREQFF
clone size: NA; J gene: TRBJ1-6; D gene: TRBD1; V gene: TRBV20-1; CDR3 DNA: TGCAGTGCTAGCGGCAGGGGGCTTAATTCACCCCTCCACTTT; CDR3 protein: CSASGRGLNSPLHF
clone size: NA; J gene: TRBJ1-1; D gene: NA; V gene: TRBV14; CDR3 DNA: TGTGCCAGCAGCCAAGATGTAAGGGTCGGGAACACTGAAGCTTTCTTT; CDR3 protein: CASSQDVRVGNTEAFF
clone size: NA; J gene: TRBJ2-1; D gene: NA; V gene: TRBV2; CDR3 DNA: TGTGCCAGCAGTGAGACTAGATACAATGAGCAGTTCTTC; CDR3 protein: CASSETRYNEQFF
clone size: few; J gene: TRBJ1-6; D gene: TRBD1; V gene: TRBV7-9; CDR3 DNA: TGTGCCAGCAGCTTAGCGACACAGGGGTCCGGTAATAGTTCACCCCTCCACTTT; CDR3 protein: CASSLATQGSGNSSPLHF
clone size: few; J gene: TRBJ2-6; D gene: NA; V gene: TRBV5-4; CDR3 DNA: TGTGCCAGCAGCTTGCCTATGACAGGGGCCAACGTCCTGACTTTC; CDR3 protein: CASSLPMTGANVLTF
clone size: few; J gene: TRBJ1-2; D gene: NA; V gene: TRBV7-2; CDR3 DNA: TGTGCCAGCAGCCTACGCCTACCTCAATATGGCTACACCTTC; CDR3 protein: CASSLRLPQYGYTF
clone size: many; J gene: TRBJ1-5; D gene: NA; V gene: TRBV7-2; CDR3 DNA: TGTGCCAGCAGCCGGGACATAAGCCTCAATCAGCCCCAGCATTTT; CDR3 protein: CASSRDISLNQPQHF
clone size: few; J gene: TRBJ2-7; D gene: NA; V gene: TRBV20-1; CDR3 DNA: TGCAGTGCTAGAGATCGGCAGGGGTACGAGCAGTACTTC; CDR3 protein: CSARDRQGYEQYF
clone size: many; J gene: TRBJ2-2; D gene: NA; V gene: TRBV7-2; CDR3 DNA: TGTGCCAGCAGCGGGGGAACGAACACCGGGGAGCTGTTTTTT; CDR3 protein: CASSGGTNTGELFF
clone size: NA; J gene: TRBJ1-3; D gene: NA; V gene: TRBV19; CDR3 DNA: TGTGCCAGTAGTATCTCAGACATCTCTGGAAACACCATATATTTT; CDR3 protein: CASSISDISGNTIYF
clone size: NA; J gene: TRBJ1-2; D gene: TRBD1; V gene: TRBV20-1; CDR3 DNA: TGCAGTGCCACGGACAGGGATAACTATGGCTACACCTTC; CDR3 protein: CSATDRDNYGYTF
clone size: few; J gene: TRBJ2-2; D gene: TRBD1; V gene: TRBV11-2; CDR3 DNA: TGTGCCAGCAGCCTGGGACAGCTAAACACCGGGGAGCTGTTTTTT; CDR3 protein: CASSLGQLNTGELFF
clone size: many; J gene: TRBJ2-7; D gene: NA; V gene: TRBV7-2; CDR3 DNA: TGTGCCAGCAGCTTAGGGCGGGGCCTCTTGGAGCAGTACTTC; CDR3 protein: CASSLGRGLLEQYF
clone size: many; J gene: TRBJ2-3; D gene: NA; V gene: TRBV7-2; CDR3 DNA: TGTGCCAGCAGCTCATACGGAGGCAACACAGATACGCAGTATTTT; CDR3 protein: CASSSYGGNTDTQYF
clone size: few; J gene: TRBJ1-2; D gene: NA; V gene: TRBV2; CDR3 DNA: TGTGCCAGCAGCCTGACAGTGTTCTATGGCTACACCTTC; CDR3 protein: CASSLTVFYGYTF
clone size: few; J gene: TRBJ2-3; D gene: TRBD2; V gene: TRBV18; CDR3 DNA: TGTGCCAGCTCATCGCTAGCGGGGGGCTCTCGCACAGATACGCAGTATTTT; CDR3 protein: CASSSLAGGSRTDTQYF
clone size: NA; J gene: TRBJ2-4; D gene: NA; V gene: TRBV7-2; CDR3 DNA: TGTGCCAGCGTAATCCCGGGTACGAACATTCAGTACTTC; CDR3 protein: CASVIPGTNIQYF
clone size: NA; J gene: TRBJ1-5; D gene: TRBD1; V gene: TRBV6-6; CDR3 DNA: TGTGCCAGCAGTCTGACAGGGGGCGAAGGACAGCCCCAGCATTTT; CDR3 protein: CASSLTGGEGQPQHF
clone size: many; J gene: TRBJ2-3; D gene: NA; V gene: TRBV7-6; CDR3 DNA: TGTGCCAGCAGCCCCGGACGGAGCACAGATACGCAGTATTTT; CDR3 protein: CASSPGRSTDTQYF
clone size: many; J gene: TRBJ2-1; D gene: TRBD1; V gene: TRBV7-8; CDR3 DNA: TGTGCCAGCAGTCCGGGACAGGATTACAATGAGCAGTTCTTC; CDR3 protein: CASSPGQDYNEQFF
clone size: many; J gene: TRBJ2-4; D gene: TRBD1; V gene: TRBV11-2; CDR3 DNA: TGTGCCAGCAGCTACGGACAGGGTGTAGCCAAAAACATTCAGTACTTC; CDR3 protein: CASSYGQGVAKNIQYF
clone size: NA; J gene: TRBJ1-5; D gene: NA; V gene: TRBV2; CDR3 DNA: TGTGCCAGCAGGACCCCCGGGAGCAATCAGCCCCAGCATTTT; CDR3 protein: CASRTPGSNQPQHF
clone size: NA; J gene: TRBJ1-2; D gene: TRBD1; V gene: TRBV12-3/TRBV12-4; CDR3 DNA: TGTGCCAGCAGTTTTTGGACAGGTCCTGGCTACAACTTC; CDR3 protein: CASSFWTGPGYNF
clone size: few; J gene: TRBJ2-3; D gene: NA; V gene: TRBV7-2; CDR3 DNA: TGTGCCAGCAGCTTAGGTGCCTGGGATACGCAGTATTTT; CDR3 protein: CASSLGAWDTQYF
clone size: NA; J gene: TRBJ2-7; D gene: NA; V gene: TRBV6-5; CDR3 DNA: TGTGCCAGCAGTTACACTTGGGGGTCCTACGAGCAGTACTTC; CDR3 protein: CASSYTWGSYEQYF
clone size: few; J gene: TRBJ2-3; D gene: NA; V gene: TRBV7-6; CDR3 DNA: TGTGCCAGCAGCCGTCGGGTGAGCACAGATACGCAGTATTTT; CDR3 protein: CASSRRVSTDTQYF
clone size: many; J gene: TRBJ1-5; D gene: NA; V gene: TRBV7-2; CDR3 DNA: TGTGCCAGCAGCTTAGGAGTTGGTCAGCCCCAGCATTTT; CDR3 protein: CASSLGVGQPQHF
clone size: few; J gene: TRBJ2-7; D gene: TRBD1; V gene: TRBV5-5; CDR3 DNA: TGTGCCAGCAGCTCACAGGGGGGTCACGAGCAGTACTTC; CDR3 protein: CASSSQGGHEQYF
clone size: NA; J gene: TRBJ1-1; D gene: TRBD1; V gene: TRBV6-2/TRBV6-3; CDR3 DNA: TGTGCCAGCACCAACGACAGGGCGCGGAACACTGAAGCTTTCTTT; CDR3 protein: CASTNDRARNTEAFF
clone size: few; J gene: TRBJ1-4; D gene: NA; V gene: TRBV4-1; CDR3 DNA: TGCGCCAGCAGCCAGGTCTTATGGGTGGAAAAACTGTTTTTT; CDR3 protein: CASSQVLWVEKLFF
clone size: few; J gene: TRBJ2-3; D gene: TRBD2; V gene: TRBV5-4; CDR3 DNA: TGTGCCAGCAGATCCGGGAGGGGAGAAGATACGCAGTATTTT; CDR3 protein: CASRSGRGEDTQYF
clone size: few; J gene: TRBJ1-1; D gene: TRBD1; V gene: TRBV7-9; CDR3 DNA: TGTGCCAGCAGCTCAAGGACAGGTCCGCGCACTGAAGCTTTCTTT; CDR3 protein: CASSSRTGPRTEAFF
clone size: many; J gene: TRBJ1-3; D gene: TRBD1; V gene: TRBV29-1; CDR3 DNA: TGCAGCGTCGACCTGGGACAGGGGGATTTTCTGGGAAACACCATATATTTT; CDR3 protein: CSVDLGQGDFLGNTIYF
clone size: NA; J gene: TRBJ1-2; D gene: NA; V gene: TRBV7-8; CDR3 DNA: TGTGCCAGCAGCTTGGACCTCTCTTCCAACTATGGCTACACCTTC; CDR3 protein: CASSLDLSSNYGYTF